Presented here are 9 T cell receptor beta chains from one specimen sequenced in a study of T cell responses to AZD1222 COVID-19 vaccine. Profiled with immunoSEQ multiplex PCR; TCRdb holds only in-frame clones, not every one. Of roughly 120,000 clones detected, around 89% appear once; the ten largest clones hold about 7.4%. This specimen consisted of peripheral blood, obtained 28 days after the second AZD1222 dose. The receptors were gathered from an adult who received the AZD1222 COVID-19 vaccine.

A single count supports this clone. This rearrangement joins TRBV5-4 to TRBJ2-7, with D possibly TRBD1 on 6 matching bases. The CDR3 contains 14 residues. The germline CDR1 and CDR2 sequences are SGHNT and YYREEE (reference sequence). V was clipped by 5 bases and J by 0 bases, with 12 bases between them. CDR3 nucleotide sequence: TGTGCCAGCAGTTCGGGACACCGCTCCTACGAGCAGTACTTC. This gives the protein CASSSGHRSYEQYF.

The chain joins TRBV5-1 to TRBJ2-2; D gene unclear. The ends were cut back, 2 bases at V and 3 bases at J, with 11 bases in the middle. CDR1 SGHRS and CDR2 YFSETQ come from the germline V gene. The CDR3 contains 15 residues. The CDR3, as DNA: TGCGCCAGCAGCTTATTTGGAGACTACACCGGGGAGCTGTTTTTT. Translated, it gives CASSLFGDYTGELFF.

This chain joins TRBV14 and TRBJ1-1, with D possibly being TRBD1 (5 bases). This CDR3 is 14 amino acids long. Germline V gives CDR1 SGHDN, CDR2 FVKESK. V was pared by 0 bases and J by 6 bases, with 11 bases between. The CDR3 region is CASSQDPTRAEAFF. The CDR3 DNA sequence: TGTGCCAGCAGCCAAGATCCCACCAGGGCTGAAGCTTTCTTT.

The V and J genes are TRBV18 and TRBJ1-5; D gene ambiguous. The CDR3 spans 14 residues. V was shortened by 3 bases and J by 1 base, with 7 bases between the two germline ends. Germline V gene lookup returns CDR1 KGHSH and CDR2 LQKENI. The CDR3 DNA reads TGTGCCAGCTCACCCGGGCAAAGCAATCAGCCCCAGCATTTT. Residues: CASSPGQSNQPQHF.

This rearrangement joins TRBV11-3 to TRBJ2-4; 8 bases line up with TRBD2. Germline CDR1 and CDR2: SGHNT and YENEEA. The V gene end was trimmed by 4 bases and the J gene end by 11 bases; junction bases not matched to a gene: 10. The CDR3 is made up of 14 amino acids. CDR3 nucleotides: TGTGCCAGCAGCTCGGTAGCGGGGAGGGGGGTTCAGTACTTC. It is translated as CASSSVAGRGVQYF.

This clone was picked up a small number of times. This chain's CDR3 is CASSLVGGPYGYTF. CDR3 nucleotides: TGTGCCAGCAGCTTAGTCGGAGGGCCCTATGGCTACACCTTC. J is TRBJ1-2 and V is TRBV7-9, with no clear D. CDR3 length equals 14 residues. The germline V gene has CDR1 SEHNR and CDR2 FQNEAQ (reference sequence). V lost 1 base and J lost 4, with 10 bases in between.

The rearrangement uses TRBV9 and TRBJ1-2; no clear D gene. The CDR3 runs to 12 residues. Germline CDR1 reads SGDLS; CDR2 reads YYNGEE. Trimming stripped 4 bases from V and 8 bases from J, with 12 bases between. CDR3 sequence (DNA): TGTGCCAGCAGCCAGGCGGCTGGAGGCTACACCTTC. Translated: CASSQAAGGYTF.

V is TRBV3-1 (or the pseudogene TRBV3-2) and J is TRBJ1-2; the match to TRBD1 covers 8 bases. This CDR3 has 13 residues. Germline CDR1 reads LGHDT; CDR2 reads YNNKEL (reference sequence). The junction had 10 bases not matched to a gene; V was cut back by 8 bases and J by 8 bases. The CDR3 DNA sequence: TGTGCCAGCGGCGGACAGGGTTTTTTCGGCTACACCTTC. Translation: CASGGQGFFGYTF.

The chain links TRBV20-1 to TRBJ2-1, with 7 bases aligning to TRBD2. The CDR3 totals 15 residues. V shed 3 bases and J 1 base; nucleotides not matched to a gene: 6. Per germline, CDR1 DFQATT and CDR2 SNEGSKA (reference sequence). CDR3 DNA: TGCAGTGCTAGTGGCAGGGAGGGATCCTACAATGAGCAGTTCTTC. Protein sequence: CSASGREGSYNEQFF.